This T cell receptor beta chain is drawn from a study of radiotherapy plus CTLA-4 blockade in lung cancer. Assay: immunoSEQ multiplex PCR; the TCRdb copy retains only in-frame clones and omits some. Of 90,000 or so clones in the sample, approximately 86% were seen once. From germline, CDR1 is MNHEY and CDR2 SMNVEV (reference sequence). Trimming took off 5 bases at V and 2 bases at J, with 19 bases between the two ends. The CDR3 loop spans 16 amino acids. The J gene is TRBJ2-7, the V gene TRBV27, with D possibly matching TRBD2 (7 bases). The sequence was obtained from a human donor with non-small cell lung cancer who had a partial response to radiotherapy plus ipilimumab. The source material was peripheral blood, sampled from a patient treated with radiotherapy plus ipilimumab. CDR3 sequence reads: CASSPKGGGGPYEQYV. The CDR3 DNA reads TGTGCCAGCAGTCCAAAGGGGGGGGGAGGGCCCTACGAGCAGTACGTC.